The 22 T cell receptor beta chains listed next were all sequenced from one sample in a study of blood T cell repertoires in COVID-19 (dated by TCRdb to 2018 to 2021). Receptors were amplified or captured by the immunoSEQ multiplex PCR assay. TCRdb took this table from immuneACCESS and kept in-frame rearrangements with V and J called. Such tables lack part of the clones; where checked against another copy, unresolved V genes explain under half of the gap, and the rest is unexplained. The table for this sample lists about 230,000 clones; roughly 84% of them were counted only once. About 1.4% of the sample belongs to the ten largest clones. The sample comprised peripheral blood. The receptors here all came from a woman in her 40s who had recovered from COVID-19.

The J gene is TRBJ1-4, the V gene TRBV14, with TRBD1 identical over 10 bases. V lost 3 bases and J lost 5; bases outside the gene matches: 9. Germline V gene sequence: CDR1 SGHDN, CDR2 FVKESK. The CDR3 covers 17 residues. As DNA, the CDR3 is TGTGCCAGCAGCCAGACCTTACCGGGACAGGGGAATGAAAAACTGTTTTTT. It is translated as CASSQTLPGQGNEKLFF.

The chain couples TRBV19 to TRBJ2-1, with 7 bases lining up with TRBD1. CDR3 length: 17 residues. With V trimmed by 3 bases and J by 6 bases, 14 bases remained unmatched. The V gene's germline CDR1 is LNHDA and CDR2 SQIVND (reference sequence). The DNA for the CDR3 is TGTGCCAGTAGTATGTGGCAGTCACAGGGGCCAGGCAATGAGCAGTTCTTC. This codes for CASSMWQSQGPGNEQFF.

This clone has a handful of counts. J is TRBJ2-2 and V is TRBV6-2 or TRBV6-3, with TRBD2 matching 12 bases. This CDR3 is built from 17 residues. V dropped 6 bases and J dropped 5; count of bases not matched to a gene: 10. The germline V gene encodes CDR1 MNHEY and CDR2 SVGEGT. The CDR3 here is CASSPLSTSGGTGELFF. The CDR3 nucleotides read TGTGCCAGCAGCCCCCTCTCAACTAGCGGGGGGACCGGGGAGCTGTTTTTT.

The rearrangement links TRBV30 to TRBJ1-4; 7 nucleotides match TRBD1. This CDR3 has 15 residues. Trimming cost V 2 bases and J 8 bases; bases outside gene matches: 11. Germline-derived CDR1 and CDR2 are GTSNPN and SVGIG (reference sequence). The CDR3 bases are TGTGCCTGGAGTCCCCTAAGACAGGGAAAAGAAAAACTGTTTTTT. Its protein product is CAWSPLRQGKEKLFF.

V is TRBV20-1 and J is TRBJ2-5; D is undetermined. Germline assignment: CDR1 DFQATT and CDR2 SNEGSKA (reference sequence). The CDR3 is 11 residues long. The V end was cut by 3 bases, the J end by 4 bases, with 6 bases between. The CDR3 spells CSASHRETQYF. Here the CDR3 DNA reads TGCAGTGCTAGTCATAGAGAGACCCAGTACTTC.

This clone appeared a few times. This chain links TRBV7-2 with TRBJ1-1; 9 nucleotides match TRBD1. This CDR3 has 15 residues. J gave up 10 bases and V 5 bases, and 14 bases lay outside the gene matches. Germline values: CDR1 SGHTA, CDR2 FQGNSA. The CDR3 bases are TGTGCCAGCAGCCAGGGACAGGGCCGTCTTGCGGCAGCTTTCTTT. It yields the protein CASSQGQGRLAAAFF.

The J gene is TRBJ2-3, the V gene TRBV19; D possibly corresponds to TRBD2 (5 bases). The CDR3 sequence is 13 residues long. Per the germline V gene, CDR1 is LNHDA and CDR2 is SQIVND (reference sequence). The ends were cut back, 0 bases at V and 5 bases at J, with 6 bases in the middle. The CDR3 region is CASSIDREDTQYF. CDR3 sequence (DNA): TGTGCCAGTAGTATAGATCGGGAAGATACGCAGTATTTT.

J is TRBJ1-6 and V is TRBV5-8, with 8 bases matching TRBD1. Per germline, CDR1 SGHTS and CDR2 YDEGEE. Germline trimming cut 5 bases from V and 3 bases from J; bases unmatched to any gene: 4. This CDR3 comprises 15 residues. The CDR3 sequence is CASSTGQGYNSPLHF. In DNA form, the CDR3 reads TGTGCCAGCAGTACCGGACAGGGCTATAATTCACCCCTCCACTTT.

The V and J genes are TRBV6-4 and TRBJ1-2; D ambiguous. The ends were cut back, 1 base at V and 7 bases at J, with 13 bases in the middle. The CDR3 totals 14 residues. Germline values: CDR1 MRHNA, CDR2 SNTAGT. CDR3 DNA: TGTGCCAGCAGTGACTTGAACCTGGCCACTGGCTACACCTTC. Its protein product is CASSDLNLATGYTF.

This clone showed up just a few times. CDR3 protein: CASTYGELFF. The CDR3 DNA is TGCGCCAGCACCTACGGGGAGCTGTTTTTT. V is TRBV5-1 and J is TRBJ2-2, with D uncertain. Trimming left V 6 bases short and J 7 bases short, with 4 bases between. Germline V gene sequence: CDR1 SGHRS, CDR2 YFSETQ. The CDR3 length is 10 residues.

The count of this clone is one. CDR3 in amino acids: CASGLASGTGGYGELFF. Here the CDR3 DNA reads TGTGCTAGTGGTTTGGCCTCCGGGACAGGGGGTTACGGGGAGCTGTTTTTT. The chain links TRBV12-5 to TRBJ2-2; 11 bases are a match to TRBD1. Germline trimming cut 1 base from V and 7 bases from J; bases unmatched to any gene: 8. Germline V gene sequence: CDR1 LGHNT, CDR2 FRNRAP. The length of the CDR3 is 17 residues.

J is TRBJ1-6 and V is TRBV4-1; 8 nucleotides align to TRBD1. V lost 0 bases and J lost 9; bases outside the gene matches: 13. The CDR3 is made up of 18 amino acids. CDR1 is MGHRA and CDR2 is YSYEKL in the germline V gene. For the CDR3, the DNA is TGCGCCAGCAGCCAAGATACCCCTAGCAGGGGGCATAGTTCACCCCTCCACTTT. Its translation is CASSQDTPSRGHSSPLHF.

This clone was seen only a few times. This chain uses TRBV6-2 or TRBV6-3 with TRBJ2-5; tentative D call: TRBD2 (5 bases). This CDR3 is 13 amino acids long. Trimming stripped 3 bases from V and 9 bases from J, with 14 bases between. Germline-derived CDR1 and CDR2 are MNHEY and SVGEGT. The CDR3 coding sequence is TGTGCCAGCAGTTATTGGAGAGGGCGGTCCCAGTACTTC. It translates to CASSYWRGRSQYF.

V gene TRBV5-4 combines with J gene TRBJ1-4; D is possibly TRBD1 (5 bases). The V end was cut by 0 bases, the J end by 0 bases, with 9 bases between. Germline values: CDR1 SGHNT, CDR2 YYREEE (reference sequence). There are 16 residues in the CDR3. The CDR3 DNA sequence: TGTGCCAGCAGCTTGGACGGGGGGGCAACTAATGAAAAACTGTTTTTT. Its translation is CASSLDGGATNEKLFF.

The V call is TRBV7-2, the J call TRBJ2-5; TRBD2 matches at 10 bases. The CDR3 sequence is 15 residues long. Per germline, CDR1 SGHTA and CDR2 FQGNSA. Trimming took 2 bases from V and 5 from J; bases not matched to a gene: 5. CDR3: CASSLQAGGRETQYF. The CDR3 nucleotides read TGTGCCAGCAGCTTACAAGCGGGGGGGCGGGAGACCCAGTACTTC.

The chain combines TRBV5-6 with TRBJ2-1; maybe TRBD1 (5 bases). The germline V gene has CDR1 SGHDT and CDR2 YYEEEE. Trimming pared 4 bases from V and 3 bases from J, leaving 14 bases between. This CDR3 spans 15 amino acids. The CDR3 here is CASSELTDYYNEQFF. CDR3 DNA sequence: TGTGCCAGCAGCGAATTGACAGATTACTACAATGAGCAGTTCTTC.

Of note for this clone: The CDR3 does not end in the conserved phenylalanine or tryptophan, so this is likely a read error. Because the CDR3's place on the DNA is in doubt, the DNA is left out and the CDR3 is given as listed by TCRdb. The CDR3 reads CASSSYTGTGRL. The chain combines TRBV6-2 or TRBV6-3 with TRBJ2-7; the table gives TRBD1 as D, unverified against the DNA. A total of 12 residues make up the CDR3, ends included. Germline lookup yields CDR1 MNHEY and CDR2 SVGEGT.

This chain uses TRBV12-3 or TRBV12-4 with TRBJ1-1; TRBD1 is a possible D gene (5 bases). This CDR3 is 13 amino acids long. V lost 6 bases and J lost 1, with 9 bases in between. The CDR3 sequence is CASSRGQNTEAFF. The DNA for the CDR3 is TGTGCCAGCAGCCGCGGACAGAACACTGAAGCTTTCTTT.

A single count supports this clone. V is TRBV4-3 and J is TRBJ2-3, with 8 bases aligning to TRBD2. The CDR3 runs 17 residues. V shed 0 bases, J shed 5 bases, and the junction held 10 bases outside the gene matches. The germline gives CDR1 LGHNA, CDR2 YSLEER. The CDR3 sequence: CASSQDVPGLVEDTQYF. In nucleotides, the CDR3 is TGCGCCAGCAGCCAAGATGTCCCGGGACTAGTGGAAGATACGCAGTATTTT.

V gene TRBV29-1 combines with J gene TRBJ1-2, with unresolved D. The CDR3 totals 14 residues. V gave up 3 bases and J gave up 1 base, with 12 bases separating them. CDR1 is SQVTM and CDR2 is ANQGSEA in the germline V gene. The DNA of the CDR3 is TGCAGCGTTGAGAGAGGGAGTCTTAACTATGGCTACACCTTC. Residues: CSVERGSLNYGYTF.

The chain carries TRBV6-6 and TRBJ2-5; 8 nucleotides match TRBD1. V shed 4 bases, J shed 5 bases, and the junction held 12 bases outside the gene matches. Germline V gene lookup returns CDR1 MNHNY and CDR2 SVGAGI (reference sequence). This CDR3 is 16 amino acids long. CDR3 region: CASSFVGQGLGETQYF. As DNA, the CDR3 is TGTGCCAGCAGTTTCGTAGGACAGGGTCTAGGGGAGACCCAGTACTTC.

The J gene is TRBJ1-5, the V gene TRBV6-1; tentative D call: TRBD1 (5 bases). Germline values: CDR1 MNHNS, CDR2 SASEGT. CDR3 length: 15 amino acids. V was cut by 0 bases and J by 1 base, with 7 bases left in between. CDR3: CASSEAWGSNQPQHF. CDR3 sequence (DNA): TGTGCCAGCAGTGAAGCCTGGGGCAGCAATCAGCCCCAGCATTTT.